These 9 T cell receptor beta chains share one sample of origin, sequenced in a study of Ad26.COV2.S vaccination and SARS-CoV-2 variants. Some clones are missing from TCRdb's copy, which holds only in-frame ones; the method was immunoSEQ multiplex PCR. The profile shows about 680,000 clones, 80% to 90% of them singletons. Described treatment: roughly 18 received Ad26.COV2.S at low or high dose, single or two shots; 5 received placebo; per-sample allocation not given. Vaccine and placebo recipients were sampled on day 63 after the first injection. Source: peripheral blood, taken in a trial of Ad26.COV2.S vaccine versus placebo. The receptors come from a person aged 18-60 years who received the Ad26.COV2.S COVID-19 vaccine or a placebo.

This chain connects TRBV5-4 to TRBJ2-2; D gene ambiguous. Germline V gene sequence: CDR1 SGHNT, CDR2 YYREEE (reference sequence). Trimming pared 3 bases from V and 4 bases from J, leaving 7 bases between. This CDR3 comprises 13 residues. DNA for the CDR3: TGTGCCAGCAGCTGGCCCCCCACCGGGGAGCTGTTTTTT. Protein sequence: CASSWPPTGELFF.

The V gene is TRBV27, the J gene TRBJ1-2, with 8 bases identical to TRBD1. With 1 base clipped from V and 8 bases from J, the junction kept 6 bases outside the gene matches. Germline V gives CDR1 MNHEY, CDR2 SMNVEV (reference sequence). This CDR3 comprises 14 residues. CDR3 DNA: TGTGCCAGCAGTTTATATCCAGGGGGCTGGGGCTACACCTTC. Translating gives CASSLYPGGWGYTF.

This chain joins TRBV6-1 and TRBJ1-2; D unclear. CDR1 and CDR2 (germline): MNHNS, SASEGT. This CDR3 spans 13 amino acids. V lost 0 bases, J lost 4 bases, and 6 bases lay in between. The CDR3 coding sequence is TGTGCCAGCAGTGAAGCTTGGGGCTATGGCTACACCTTC. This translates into CASSEAWGYGYTF.

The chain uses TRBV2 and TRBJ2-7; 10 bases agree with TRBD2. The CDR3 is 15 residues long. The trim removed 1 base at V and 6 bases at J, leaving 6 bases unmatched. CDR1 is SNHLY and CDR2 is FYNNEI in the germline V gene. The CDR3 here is CASSEGTSGKLEQYF. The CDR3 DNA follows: TGTGCCAGCAGTGAAGGCACTAGCGGGAAGCTCGAGCAGTACTTC.

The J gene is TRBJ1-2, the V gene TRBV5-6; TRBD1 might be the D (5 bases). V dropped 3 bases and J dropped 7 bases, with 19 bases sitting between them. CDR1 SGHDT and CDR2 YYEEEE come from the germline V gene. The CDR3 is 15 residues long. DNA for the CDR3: TGTGCCAGCAGCTGGGTCGGCTCGTGGGGCTCTGGCTACACCTTC. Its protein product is CASSWVGSWGSGYTF.

Written as DNA, the CDR3 is TGTGCCAGCAATACACTCTCTGGAAACACCATATATTTT. Its protein is CASNTLSGNTIYF. The V gene is TRBV2, the J gene TRBJ1-3; D not certain. Germline assignment: CDR1 SNHLY and CDR2 FYNNEI. The CDR3 totals 13 residues. Between the trimmed V and J ends, which lost 7 bases and 0 bases, there was a span of 7 bases.

The CDR3 DNA reads as TGTGCCAGCAGCTTCCTTCCTAGCGGGGGCATCGCAGATACGCAGTATTTT. Amino acids: CASSFLPSGGIADTQYF. The chain combines TRBV7-2 with TRBJ2-3, with 10 nucleotides matching TRBD2. This CDR3 contains 17 residues. Looked up from germline, CDR1 is SGHTA and CDR2 is FQGNSA. J gave up 4 bases and V 3 bases, and 10 bases lay outside the gene matches.

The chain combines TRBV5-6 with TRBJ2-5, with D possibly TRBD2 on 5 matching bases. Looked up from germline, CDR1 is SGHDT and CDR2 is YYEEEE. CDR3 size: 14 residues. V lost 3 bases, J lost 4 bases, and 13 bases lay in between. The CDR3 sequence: CASSWAGVSETQYF. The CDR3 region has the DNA TGTGCCAGCAGCTGGGCCGGGGTATCAGAGACCCAGTACTTC.

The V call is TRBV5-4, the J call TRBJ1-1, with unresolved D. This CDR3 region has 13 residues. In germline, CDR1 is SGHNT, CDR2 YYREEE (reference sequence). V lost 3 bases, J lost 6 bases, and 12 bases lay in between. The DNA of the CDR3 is TGTGCCAGCAGCTACATTACGGGCCCTGAAGCTTTCTTT. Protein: CASSYITGPEAFF.